These 13 T cell receptor beta chains were sequenced from one sample in a study of CD8+ T cells in alopecia areata. Treatment denoted: oral pan-JAK inhibitor, 5-10 mg twice daily. Extracted from the samples, RNA was reverse transcribed into cDNA to serve as the sequencing template. Libraries were prepared by immunoSEQ multiplex PCR; TCRdb keeps only in-frame clonotypes and omits some of them. The sample includes more than 150,000 clones, roughly half of them seen just once. The material sequenced was CD8+ T cells sorted from blood, taken at roughly week 53, from a patient treated with tofacitinib. Every receptor here comes from a human donor with alopecia areata.

The chain combines TRBV6-5 with TRBJ2-3; D may be TRBD1 (6 bases). There are 16 residues in the CDR3. Between the trimmed V and J ends, which lost 2 bases and 1 base, there was a span of 13 bases. The germline V gene has CDR1 MNHEY and CDR2 SVGAGI. CDR3 nucleotide sequence: TGTGCCAGCAGTTACACTGCGGACAGCCGCACAGATACGCAGTATTTT. Its protein product is CASSYTADSRTDTQYF.

J is TRBJ1-1 and V is TRBV7-9, with D unclear. The V gene lost 1 base and the J gene lost 1 base, with 7 bases spanning the gap. This CDR3 comprises 14 residues. In germline, CDR1 is SEHNR, CDR2 FQNEAQ (reference sequence). The CDR3 sequence: CASSLVSTNTEAFF. In DNA form, the CDR3 reads TGTGCCAGCAGCTTAGTCTCCACGAACACTGAAGCTTTCTTT.

J is TRBJ1-4 and V is TRBV29-1; 7 nucleotides line up with TRBD1. This CDR3 has 14 residues. V dropped 4 bases and J dropped 4; count of bases not matched to a gene: 6. Germline V gives CDR1 SQVTM, CDR2 ANQGSEA. The CDR3 nucleotides are TGCAGCGTTGTAAGACAGGGTGATAATGAAAAACTGTTTTTT. Protein: CSVVRQGDNEKLFF.

The rearrangement uses TRBV9 and TRBJ2-7, with D maybe TRBD2 (5 bases). Germline-derived CDR1 and CDR2 are SGDLS and YYNGEE. The CDR3 contains 15 residues. Trimming stripped 3 bases from V and 2 bases from J, with 15 bases between. The CDR3 nucleotides read TGTGCCAGCAGCGAAGGGAGCGGTCTCCCCTACGAGCAGTACTTC. Amino acids: CASSEGSGLPYEQYF.

This clone showed up just a few times. The chain combines TRBV6-5 with TRBJ2-3; D possibly corresponds to TRBD1 (6 bases). V lost 6 bases and J lost 2, with 9 bases in between. In germline, CDR1 is MNHEY, CDR2 SVGAGI. CDR3 length: 13 amino acids. The CDR3 loop is CASRGATTDTQYF. For the CDR3, the DNA is TGTGCCAGCAGGGGGGCTACCACAGATACGCAGTATTTT.

The chain combines TRBV29-1 with TRBJ2-3; D call uncertain. Germline CDR1 SQVTM, CDR2 ANQGSEA. V was clipped by 2 bases and J by 1 base, with 10 bases between them. This CDR3 is built from 14 residues. The CDR3: CSVEYPVGTDTQYF. CDR3 nucleotide sequence: TGCAGCGTTGAATATCCAGTAGGCACAGATACGCAGTATTTT.

This clone came up once. The chain uses TRBV5-1 and TRBJ2-5; 11 nucleotides line up with TRBD2. The tail of the sequence fits TRBJ2-7 better, so the J call may be wrong. Germline V gives CDR1 SGHRS, CDR2 YFSETQ. The CDR3 contains 15 residues. This CDR3 is CASSSSETSGVEQYF. CDR3 in DNA: TGCGCCAGCAGCTCTTCTGAGACTAGCGGGGTCGAGCAGTACTTC.

The chain couples TRBV5-4 to TRBJ2-7, with 10 bases that match TRBD1. V lost 4 bases, J lost 1 base, and 8 bases stayed unmatched. The CDR3 totals 16 residues. Germline CDR1 and CDR2: SGHNT and YYREEE (reference sequence). The CDR3 DNA reads TGTGCCAGCAGCGAACTGGGACAGGGGAATTCCTACGAGCAGTACTTC. Encoded protein: CASSELGQGNSYEQYF.

The chain joins TRBV6-5 to TRBJ2-6; D gene ambiguous. From germline, CDR1 is MNHEY and CDR2 SVGAGI. This CDR3 is built from 14 residues. The V gene lost 8 bases and the J gene lost 0 bases, with 8 bases spanning the gap. This CDR3 is CASSAGSGANVLTF. The CDR3 coding sequence is TGTGCCAGCTCAGCAGGCTCTGGGGCCAACGTCCTGACTTTC.

The rearrangement links TRBV2 to TRBJ1-5, with a tentative D call TRBD1 (6 bases). Germline CDR1 SNHLY, CDR2 FYNNEI. Trimming removed 3 bases at V and 9 bases at J, with 15 bases between. The CDR3 has 14 residues. This chain's CDR3 is CASSDETGARPQHF. CDR3 nucleotide sequence: TGTGCCAGCAGTGATGAGACAGGAGCACGGCCCCAGCATTTT.

The CDR3 sequence: CASSFQQGSSYEQYF. The CDR3 bases are TGTGCCAGCAGCTTCCAACAGGGGTCCTCCTACGAGCAGTACTTC. This chain links TRBV7-9 with TRBJ2-7, with 7 nucleotides matching TRBD1. The CDR3 contains 15 residues. Germline trimming cut 3 bases from V and 0 bases from J; bases unmatched to any gene: 5. Per the germline V gene, CDR1 is SEHNR and CDR2 is FQNEAQ (reference sequence).

The table lists this clone with a few counts. This sequence joins TRBV29-1 and TRBJ2-1; D not certain. Germline CDR1 reads SQVTM; CDR2 reads ANQGSEA. This CDR3 comprises 14 residues. Trimming removed 6 bases from V and 0 bases from J, with 12 bases in between. The CDR3 region has the DNA TGCAGCGTGAAGGTCGGTGGCTCCTACAATGAGCAGTTCTTC. It specifies CSVKVGGSYNEQFF.

J is TRBJ2-2 and V is TRBV15; D unresolved. This CDR3 contains 13 residues. V lost 0 bases and J lost 4, with 3 bases in between. Per the germline V gene, CDR1 is LNHNV and CDR2 is YYDKDF (reference sequence). DNA of the CDR3: TGTGCCACCAGCAGAGATGCCACCGGGGAGCTGTTTTTT. Amino acids: CATSRDATGELFF.